This T cell receptor beta chain was sequenced during a study of blood T cell repertoires in COVID-19. About the research overall: COVID-19 samples from acute and convalescent phases originated in the United States, Italy and Spain. The analysed material was cDNA or gDNA that came from T cells, B-cell-depleted T cells, or PBMCs.

Produced via immunoSEQ multiplex PCR; TCRdb's table is partial and in-frame only. The sample lists approximately 65,000 clones, more than 65% seen once, with approximately 20% in the top ten. V lost 4 bases and J 2 bases, leaving 8 bases between the germline ends. The CDR3 covers 13 residues. Germline V CDR1 and CDR2: SGHRS, YFSETQ. In this sample, this clone turned up many times. The TCR originated in an elderly woman with active or convalescent COVID-19. The chain links TRBV5-1 to TRBJ2-3; no clear D. What was sequenced was peripheral blood. CDR3 amino acids: CASSDGYTDTQYF. The DNA of the CDR3 is TGCGCCAGCAGCGACGGGTACACAGATACGCAGTATTTT.